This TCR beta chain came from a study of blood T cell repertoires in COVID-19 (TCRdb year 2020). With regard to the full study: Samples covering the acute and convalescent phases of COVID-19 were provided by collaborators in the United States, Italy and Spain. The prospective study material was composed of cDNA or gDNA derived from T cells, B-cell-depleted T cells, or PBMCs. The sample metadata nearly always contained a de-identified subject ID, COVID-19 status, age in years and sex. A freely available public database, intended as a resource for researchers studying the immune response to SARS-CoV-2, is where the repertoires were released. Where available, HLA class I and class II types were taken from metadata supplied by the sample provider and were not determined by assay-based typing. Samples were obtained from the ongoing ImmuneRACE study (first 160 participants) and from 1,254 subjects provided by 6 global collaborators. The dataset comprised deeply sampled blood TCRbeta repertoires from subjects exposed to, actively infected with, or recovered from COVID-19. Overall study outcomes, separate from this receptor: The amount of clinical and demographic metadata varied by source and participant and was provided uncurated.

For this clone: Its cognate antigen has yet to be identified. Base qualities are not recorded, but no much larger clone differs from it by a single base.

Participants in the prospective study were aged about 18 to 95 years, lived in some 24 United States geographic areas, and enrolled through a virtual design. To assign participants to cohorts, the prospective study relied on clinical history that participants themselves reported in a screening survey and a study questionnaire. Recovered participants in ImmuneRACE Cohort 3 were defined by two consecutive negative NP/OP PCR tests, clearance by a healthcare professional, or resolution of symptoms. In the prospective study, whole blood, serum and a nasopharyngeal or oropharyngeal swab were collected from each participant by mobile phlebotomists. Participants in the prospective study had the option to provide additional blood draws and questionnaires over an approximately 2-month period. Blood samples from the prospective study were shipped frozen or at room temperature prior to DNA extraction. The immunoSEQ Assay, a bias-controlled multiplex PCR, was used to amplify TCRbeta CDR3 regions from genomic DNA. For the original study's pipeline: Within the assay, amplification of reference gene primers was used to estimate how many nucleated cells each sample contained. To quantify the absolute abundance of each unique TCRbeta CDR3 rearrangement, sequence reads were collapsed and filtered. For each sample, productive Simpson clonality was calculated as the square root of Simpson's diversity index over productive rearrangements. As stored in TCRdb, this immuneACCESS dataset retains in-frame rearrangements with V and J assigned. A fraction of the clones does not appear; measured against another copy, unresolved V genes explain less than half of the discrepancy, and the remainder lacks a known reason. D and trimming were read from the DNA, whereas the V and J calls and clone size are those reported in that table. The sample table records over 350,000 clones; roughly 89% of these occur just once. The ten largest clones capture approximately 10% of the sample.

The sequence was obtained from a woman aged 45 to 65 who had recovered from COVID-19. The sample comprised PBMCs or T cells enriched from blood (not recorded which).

The DNA is as follows: TGTGCCAGCAGCGCAGGGTTCGTGTATGGCTACACCTTC. The resulting protein is CASSAGFVYGYTF. Here the chain combines TRBV7-2 and TRBJ1-2; 5 matching bases give a weak D call of TRBD1. Relative to germline, V is 5 bases shorter and J is 5 bases shorter, with 12 bases between their ends. Taken from the germline V gene, the CDR1 and CDR2 loops are SGHTA and FQGNSA. Counted from cysteine to phenylalanine, this CDR3 has 13 amino acids. Only the CDR3 DNA is retained, 39 bases long and in frame from the first base.